Given below is one T cell receptor (beta chain) in context. The data stem from a study of blood T cell repertoires in COVID-19. Study-level background: The United States, Italy and Spain were the sources of the acute and convalescent COVID-19 samples. T cells, B-cell-depleted T cells, or PBMCs provided the cDNA or gDNA that served as material.

Clones were read by immunoSEQ multiplex PCR, and TCRdb kept only the in-frame ones, dropping some. The sample lists about 260,000 clones; more than 75% were seen once. Sequenced sample: PBMCs or T cells enriched from blood (not recorded which). This sequence was found in a woman in her forties or fifties who had recovered from COVID-19.

CDR3 protein: CASLKDRGSDETQYF. The CDR3 nucleotides are TGTGCCAGTTTAAAGGACAGGGGATCGGACGAGACCCAGTACTTC. V and J are TRBV5-5 and TRBJ2-5; TRBD1 matches 9 bases. This CDR3 region has 15 residues. V lost 8 bases, J lost 5 bases, and 13 bases stayed unmatched. Germline V CDR1 and CDR2: SGHKS, YYEKEE (reference sequence). Together with reference TRBV5-5 and TRBJ2-5, the CDR3 gives the full variable domain: DAGVTQSPTHLIKTRGQQVTLRCSPISGHKSVSWYQQVLGQGPQFIFQYYEKEERGRGNFPDRFSARQFPNYSSELNVNALLLGDSALYLCASLKDRGSDETQYFGPGTRLLVL.